The rows below give T cell receptor beta chains drawn from one sample of a study of response to subunit inactivated influenza vaccine. TCRdb ran MiXCR on the RT-PCR reads and lists one entry per CDR3 protein. The table has 150,000 to 200,000 distinct CDR3 sequences, more than 10% seen once; the top ten hold around 32%. Separately, the same data were catalogued under a study of T cells expressing NK-cell markers.

Sequenced here: CD8+ T cells sorted from PBMCs, sampled roughly 13 days after vaccination. The receptor source for this set is a man aged 45 to 65 who received an inactivated influenza vaccine. Each CDR3 is given with its conserved first and last residue. D genes are given only for firm matches. Clone size, where shown, is once, few, many, or a class for clones that have expanded.

CDR3 DNA	CDR3 protein	J gene	clone size	D gene	V gene
TGCGCCAGCAGCTCGACCTTACTCTCAGCCGGGGAGCTGTTTTTT	CASSSTLLSAGELFF	TRBJ2-2	many	-	TRBV5-1
TGTGCCAGTAGTATAGGAGGGGGCGCAGGCCGTAATGAGCAGTTCTTC	CASSIGGGAGRNEQFF	TRBJ2-1	few	TRBD1	TRBV19
TGTGCCAGCAGTGAAGTTGTCTACAATGAGCAGTTCTTC	CASSEVVYNEQFF	TRBJ2-1	many	-	TRBV2
TGTGCCAGCAGCCCCAACCCCTACAATGAGCAGTTCTTC	CASSPNPYNEQFF	TRBJ2-1	-	-	TRBV11-2
TGCAGCGTTGGACTAGCGGGAGTATCTTCCTACGAGCAGTACTTC	CSVGLAGVSSYEQYF	TRBJ2-7	-	TRBD2	TRBV29-1
TGCAGTGACCGAGGTTACGGCCCCTACAATGAGCAGTTCTTC	CSDRGYGPYNEQFF	TRBJ2-1	-	-	TRBV20-1
TGTGCCAGCAGCCAAGATTGGGTTGACACCGGGGAGCTGTTTTTT	CASSQDWVDTGELFF	TRBJ2-2	-	-	TRBV14
TGCAGTGCCCCGGGACCGTTCTCCTACAATGAGCAGTTCTTC	CSAPGPFSYNEQFF	TRBJ2-1	few	-	TRBV20-1
TGTGCCAGCAGCTTAACAGGGTCTGAAAAACTGTTTTTT	CASSLTGSEKLFF	TRBJ1-4	-	-	TRBV7-9
TGTGCCAGCAGTGTAGGACAGGGGGGCTACGAGCAGTACTTC	CASSVGQGGYEQYF	TRBJ2-7	-	TRBD1	TRBV27
TGTGCCAGCAGTTACTCTCCGAGCGGGGGATTCTACGAGCAGTACTTC	CASSYSPSGGFYEQYF	TRBJ2-7	few	TRBD2	TRBV6-5
TGTGCCAGCAGCACTCCTCAGTTCCCCGGGACAGCGACAGATACGCAGTATTTT	CASSTPQFPGTATDTQYF	TRBJ2-3	many	-	TRBV21-1
TGTGCCAGCAGTTTATTTGTGCCCCATGGGGCGGGGCCCGAGAATGAGCAGTTCTTC	CASSLFVPHGAGPENEQFF	TRBJ2-1	few	-	TRBV28
TGTGCCAGCAGCGTAGGACAGGGGAACACCATATATTTT	CASSVGQGNTIYF	TRBJ1-3	few	TRBD1	TRBV9
TGTGCCAGCAGCCTCACAGGGCCTGGGGAGCTGTTTTTT	CASSLTGPGELFF	TRBJ2-2	-	-	TRBV7-9
TGCGCCAGCAGCCAAGAGCGGAGGGGGGGAGATACGCAGTATTTT	CASSQERRGGDTQYF	TRBJ2-3	few	-	TRBV4-3
TGTGCCAGCGCGGAGGAACCGGGACTAGCGGAAAATGAGCAGTTCTTC	CASAEEPGLAENEQFF	TRBJ2-1	many	TRBD2	TRBV2
TGTGCCAGTAGTATTGGACTAGCGGGGGCGGGGGGCTCCTACAATGAGCAGTTCTTC	CASSIGLAGAGGSYNEQFF	TRBJ2-1	few	TRBD2	TRBV19
TGCAGTGCTAGAGAGGCAGGGAAGGCCGGGGAGCTGTTTTTT	CSAREAGKAGELFF	TRBJ2-2	many	-	TRBV20-1
TGTGCCAGCAGCCAAAGGGACACTAGCACAGATACGCAGTATTTT	CASSQRDTSTDTQYF	TRBJ2-3	-	-	TRBV3-1
TGTGCCAGCAGTGAATCCCCGGGACTAGCGGGCCAAGAGACCCAGTACTTC	CASSESPGLAGQETQYF	TRBJ2-5	few	TRBD2	TRBV25-1
TGCGCCAGCAGCCAGCTAACAGGTACCTCTAGCACAGATACGCAGTATTTT	CASSQLTGTSSTDTQYF	TRBJ2-3	-	-	TRBV4-3
TGTGCCACCAGCAGACTGGGCGAGGGTGAAAAACTGTTTTTT	CATSRLGEGEKLFF	TRBJ1-4	-	-	TRBV15
TGTGCCAGCAGTTCCCGAGAGAAGTATTTT	CASSSREKYF	TRBJ2-3	-	-	TRBV2
TGTGCCATCAGTGAGGCGCCCAGGGGTCACAATGAGCAGTTCTTC	CAISEAPRGHNEQFF	TRBJ2-1	-	-	TRBV10-3
TGTGCCACCAGCAGCCTTGGAAATGAGCAGTTCTTC	CATSSLGNEQFF	TRBJ2-1	few	-	TRBV15
TGTGCCAGCAGTGGGACAGGGGGCGGTCAGCCCCAGCATTTT	CASSGTGGGQPQHF	TRBJ1-5	many	TRBD1	TRBV28
TGTGCCAGCAGCCCCGGACGGAGGGCTAAGGGCTACACCTTC	CASSPGRRAKGYTF	TRBJ1-2	-	-	TRBV21-1
TGTGCCAGCAGCGGGGGGGGGACCGAGCAGTACTTC	CASSGGGTEQYF	TRBJ2-7	-	TRBD2	TRBV9
TGTGCCAGCAGTTTTGAGTACCAAGAGACCCAGTACTTC	CASSFEYQETQYF	TRBJ2-5	few	-	TRBV6-2/TRBV6-3
TGTGCCAGCAGCTCCCGGTCCGGGACTACCGTGTTCGAGCAGTACTTC	CASSSRSGTTVFEQYF	TRBJ2-7	-	TRBD2	TRBV9
TGTGCCAGCAGTGAATCGGGCCAGGGGGCGCACAATGAGCAGTTCTTC	CASSESGQGAHNEQFF	TRBJ2-1	-	TRBD1	TRBV2
TGTGCCAGCAGTCCCTACCTTTCAGATACGCAGTATTTT	CASSPYLSDTQYF	TRBJ2-3	few	-	TRBV27
TGTGCCAGCACCCGGGGGGGGAATTCACCCCTCCACTTT	CASTRGGNSPLHF	TRBJ1-6	-	-	TRBV3-1
TGTGCCAGCAGCCAGACTCTAGCTACCACCGGGGAGCTGTTTTTT	CASSQTLATTGELFF	TRBJ2-2	many	-	TRBV3-1
TGTGCCAGCAGTGAAGCGGACCGGACAGAGCAGTTCTTC	CASSEADRTEQFF	TRBJ2-1	many	-	TRBV2
TGTGCCAGCAGCTTCTCCAGCAGGGTGGCGGAGACCCAGTACTTC	CASSFSSRVAETQYF	TRBJ2-5	few	-	TRBV27
TGTGCCAGCAGCCAACCCGGGACTAACTACGAGCAGTACTTC	CASSQPGTNYEQYF	TRBJ2-7	-	TRBD2	TRBV5-6
TGTGCCAGCAGTGTAAATGAGCAAGAGACCCAGTACTTC	CASSVNEQETQYF	TRBJ2-5	-	-	TRBV7-8
TGTGCCAGCAGTTTAATTTGGGGAAGCACAGATACGCAGTATTTT	CASSLIWGSTDTQYF	TRBJ2-3	few	-	TRBV12-3/TRBV12-4
TGCGCCAGCAGCCAAGAAGGTTCCGGGACAGGGAAATTGTTAGAGCAGTACTTC	CASSQEGSGTGKLLEQYF	TRBJ2-7	few	TRBD1	TRBV4-3
TGCAGCGTTCCCAGCCGAGCCTATGAGCAGTTCTTC	CSVPSRAYEQFF	TRBJ2-1	many	-	TRBV29-1
TGTGCCAGCAGCCGACGGCAGTTCACTGAAGCTTTCTTT	CASSRRQFTEAFF	TRBJ1-1	-	-	TRBV7-2
TGCAGTGCTAGAGATTTCGGCTCTGGGGCCAACGTCCTGACTTTC	CSARDFGSGANVLTF	TRBJ2-6	-	-	TRBV20-1
TGTGCCAGCAGTTTCAGTGACACTGAAGCTTTCTTT	CASSFSDTEAFF	TRBJ1-1	few	-	TRBV6-2/TRBV6-3
TGTGCCACCACACTAGCGGGGCCGAGCTCCTACAATGAGCAGTTCTTC	CATTLAGPSSYNEQFF	TRBJ2-1	-	TRBD2	TRBV6-2/TRBV6-3
TGTGCCAGCAGACTAAAAAGCGGCTCCTACAATGAGCAGTTCTTC	CASRLKSGSYNEQFF	TRBJ2-1	few	-	TRBV14
TGTGCCAGCAGTTACTTGGGGACTAGCGGCAATGAGCAGTTCTTC	CASSYLGTSGNEQFF	TRBJ2-1	few	TRBD2	TRBV6-2/TRBV6-3
TGTGCCAGCAGCCCCGGACCGATGAGAACTGAAGCTTTCTTT	CASSPGPMRTEAFF	TRBJ1-1	few	-	TRBV6-1
TGTGCCAGCAGCTTCTTGCACAGAACTCGGACCGGGGAGCTGTTTTTT	CASSFLHRTRTGELFF	TRBJ2-2	many	-	TRBV13
TGCAGTGCTAGAGACCGACAGGGGGTTGGGGATACGCAGTATTTT	CSARDRQGVGDTQYF	TRBJ2-3	few	TRBD1	TRBV20-1
TGTGCCACCAGTGACGTTAGTGTCAATGAGCAGTTCTTC	CATSDVSVNEQFF	TRBJ2-1	-	-	TRBV24-1
TGTGCCAGCAGTTTATCACCCCGGCGCGACACTGAAGCTTTCTTT	CASSLSPRRDTEAFF	TRBJ1-1	few	-	TRBV28
TGTGCCAGCGAACAGGGGTCCTACAATCAGCCCCAGCATTTT	CASEQGSYNQPQHF	TRBJ1-5	-	TRBD1	TRBV6-1
TGTGCCAGCAGTTTTATTCCTTCGGATATTGGACAGGGACAGACCCAGTACTTC	CASSFIPSDIGQGQTQYF	TRBJ2-5	-	TRBD1	TRBV28